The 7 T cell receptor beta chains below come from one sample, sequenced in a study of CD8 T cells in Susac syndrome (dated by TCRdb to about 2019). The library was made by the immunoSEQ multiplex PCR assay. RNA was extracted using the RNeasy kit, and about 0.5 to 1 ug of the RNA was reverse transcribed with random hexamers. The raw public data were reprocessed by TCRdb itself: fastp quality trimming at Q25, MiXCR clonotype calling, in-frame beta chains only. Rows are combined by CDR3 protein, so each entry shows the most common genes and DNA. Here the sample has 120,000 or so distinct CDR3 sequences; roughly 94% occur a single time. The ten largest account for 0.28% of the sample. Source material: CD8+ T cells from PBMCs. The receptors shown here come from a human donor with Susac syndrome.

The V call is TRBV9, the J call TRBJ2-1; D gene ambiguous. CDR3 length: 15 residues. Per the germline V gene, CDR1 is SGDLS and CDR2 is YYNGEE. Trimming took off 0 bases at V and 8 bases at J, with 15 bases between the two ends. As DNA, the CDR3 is TGTGCCAGCAGCGTAGGTGCGCTCCCTTGGGATGAGCAGTTCTTC. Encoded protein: CASSVGALPWDEQFF. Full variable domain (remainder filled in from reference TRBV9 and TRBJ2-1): DSGVTQTPKHLITATGQRVTLRCSPRSGDLSVYWYQQSLDQGLQFLIQYYNGEERAKGNILERFSAQQFPDLHSELNLSSLELGDSALYFCASSVGALPWDEQFFGPGTRLTVL.

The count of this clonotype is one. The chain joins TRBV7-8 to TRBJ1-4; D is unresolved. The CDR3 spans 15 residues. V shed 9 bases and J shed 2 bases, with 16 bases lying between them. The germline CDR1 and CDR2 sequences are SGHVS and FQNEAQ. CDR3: CASLDDGLTNEKLFF. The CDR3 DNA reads TGTGCCAGTCTTGATGACGGACTTACTAATGAAAAACTGTTTTTT.

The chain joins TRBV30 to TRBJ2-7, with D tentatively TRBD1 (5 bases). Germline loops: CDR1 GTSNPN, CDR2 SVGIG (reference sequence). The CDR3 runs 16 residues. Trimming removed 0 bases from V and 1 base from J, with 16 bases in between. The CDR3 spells CAWSVTGGWVSYEQYF. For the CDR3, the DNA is TGTGCCTGGAGTGTAACAGGCGGTTGGGTATCCTACGAGCAGTACTTC.

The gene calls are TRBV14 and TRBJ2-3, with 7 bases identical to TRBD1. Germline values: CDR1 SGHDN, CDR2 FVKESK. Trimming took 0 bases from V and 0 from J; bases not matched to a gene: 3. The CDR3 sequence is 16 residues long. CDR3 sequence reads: CASSQEGTASTDTQYF. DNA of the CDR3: TGTGCCAGCAGCCAAGAAGGGACAGCTAGCACAGATACGCAGTATTTT. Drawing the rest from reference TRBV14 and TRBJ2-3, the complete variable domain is EAGVTQFPSHSVIEKGQTVTLRCDPISGHDNLYWYRRVMGKEIKFLLHFVKESKQDESGMPNNRFLAERTGGTYSTLKVQPAELEDSGVYFCASSQEGTASTDTQYFGPGTRLTVL.

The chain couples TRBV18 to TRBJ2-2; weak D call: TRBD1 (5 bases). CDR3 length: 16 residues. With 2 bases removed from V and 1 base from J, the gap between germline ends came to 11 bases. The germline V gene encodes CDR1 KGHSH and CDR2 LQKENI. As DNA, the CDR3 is TGTGCCAGCTCACCAAGGACACAGAGGAACACCGGGGAGCTGTTTTTT. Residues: CASSPRTQRNTGELFF. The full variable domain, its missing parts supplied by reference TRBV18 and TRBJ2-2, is NAGVMQNPRHLVRRRGQEARLRCSPMKGHSHVYWYRQLPEEGLKFMVYLQKENIIDESGMPKERFSAEFPKEGPSILRIQQVVRGDSAAYFCASSPRTQRNTGELFFGEGSRLTVL.

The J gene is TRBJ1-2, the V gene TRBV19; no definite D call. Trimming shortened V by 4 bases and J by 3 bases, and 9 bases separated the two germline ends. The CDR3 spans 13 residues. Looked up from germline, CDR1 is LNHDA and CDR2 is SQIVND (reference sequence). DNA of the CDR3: TGTGCCAGTAGTACCGCGGGAGACTATGGCTACACCTTC. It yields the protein CASSTAGDYGYTF.

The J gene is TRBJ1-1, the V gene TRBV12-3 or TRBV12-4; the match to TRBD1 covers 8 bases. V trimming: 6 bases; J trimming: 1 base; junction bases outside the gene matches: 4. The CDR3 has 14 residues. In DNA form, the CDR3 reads TGTGCCAGCAGCAAGACAGGGGCGAACACTGAAGCTTTCTTT. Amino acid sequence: CASSKTGANTEAFF.